This T cell receptor (beta chain) was captured in a study of OX40 agonist ivuxolimab in advanced cancers. Generated by immunoSEQ multiplex PCR, the TCRdb table keeps only in-frame clones and is missing some. Altogether 20,000 to 30,000 clones are present, more than 70% being singletons, with the ten largest covering about 25%. The V and J ends lost 2 bases and 0 bases, in that order; junction bases with no gene match: 9. The CDR3 spans 17 residues. Germline V gene sequence: CDR1 KGHSH, CDR2 LQKENI. The chain uses TRBV18 and TRBJ2-7, with TRBD1 identical over 8 bases. This sample comprised CD4+ or CD8+ T cells sorted from blood, obtained in a trial of the OX40 agonist ivuxolimab. This TCR derives from an adult with an advanced solid tumor such as melanoma, head and neck, liver or kidney cancer. CDR3 loop: CASSPSTGGSSSYEQYF. The CDR3 bases are TGTGCCAGCTCACCATCCACAGGGGGATCTAGCTCCTACGAGCAGTACTTC.